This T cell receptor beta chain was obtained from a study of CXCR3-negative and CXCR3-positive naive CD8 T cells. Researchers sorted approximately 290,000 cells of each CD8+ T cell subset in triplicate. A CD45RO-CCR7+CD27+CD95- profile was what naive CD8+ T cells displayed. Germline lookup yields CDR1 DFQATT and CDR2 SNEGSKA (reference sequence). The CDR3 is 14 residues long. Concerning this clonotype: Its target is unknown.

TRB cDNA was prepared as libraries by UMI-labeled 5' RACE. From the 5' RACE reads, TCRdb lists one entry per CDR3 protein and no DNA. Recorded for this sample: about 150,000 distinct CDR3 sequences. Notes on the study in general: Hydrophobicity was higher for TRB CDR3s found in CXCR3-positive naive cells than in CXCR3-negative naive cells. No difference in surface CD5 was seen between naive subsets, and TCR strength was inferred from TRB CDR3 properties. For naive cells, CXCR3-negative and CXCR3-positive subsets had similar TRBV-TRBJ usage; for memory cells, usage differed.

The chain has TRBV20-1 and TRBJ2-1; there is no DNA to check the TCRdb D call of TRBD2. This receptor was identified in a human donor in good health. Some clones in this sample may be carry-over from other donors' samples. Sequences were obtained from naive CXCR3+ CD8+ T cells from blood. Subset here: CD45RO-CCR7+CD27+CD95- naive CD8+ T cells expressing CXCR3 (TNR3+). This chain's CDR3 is CSAPTSGTYNEQFF.